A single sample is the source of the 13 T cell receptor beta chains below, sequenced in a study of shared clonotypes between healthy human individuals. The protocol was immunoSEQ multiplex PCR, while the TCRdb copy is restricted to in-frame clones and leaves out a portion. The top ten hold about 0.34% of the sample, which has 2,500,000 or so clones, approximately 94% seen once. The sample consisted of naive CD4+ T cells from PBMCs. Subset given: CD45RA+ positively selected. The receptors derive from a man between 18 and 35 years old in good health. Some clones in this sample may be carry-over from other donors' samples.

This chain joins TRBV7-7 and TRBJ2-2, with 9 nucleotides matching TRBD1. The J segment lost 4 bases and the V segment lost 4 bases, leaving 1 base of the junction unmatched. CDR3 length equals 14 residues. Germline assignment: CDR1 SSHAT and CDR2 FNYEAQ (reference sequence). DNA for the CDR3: TGTGCCAGCAGCTGGGACAGGGTCACCGGGGAGCTGTTTTTT. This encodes CASSWDRVTGELFF.

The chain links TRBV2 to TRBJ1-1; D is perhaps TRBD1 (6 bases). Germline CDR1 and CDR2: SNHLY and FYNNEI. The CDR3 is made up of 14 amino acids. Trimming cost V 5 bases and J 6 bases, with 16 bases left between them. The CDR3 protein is CASSFDRRPSEAFF. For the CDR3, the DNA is TGTGCCAGCAGTTTTGACAGGCGTCCGTCTGAAGCTTTCTTT.

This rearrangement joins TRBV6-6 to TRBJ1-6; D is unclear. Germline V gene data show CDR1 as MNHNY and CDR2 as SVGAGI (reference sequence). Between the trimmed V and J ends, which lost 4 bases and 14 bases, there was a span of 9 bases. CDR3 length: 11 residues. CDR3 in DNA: TGTGCCAGCAGTTCCACCGGAACCCTCCACTTT. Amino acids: CASSSTGTLHF.

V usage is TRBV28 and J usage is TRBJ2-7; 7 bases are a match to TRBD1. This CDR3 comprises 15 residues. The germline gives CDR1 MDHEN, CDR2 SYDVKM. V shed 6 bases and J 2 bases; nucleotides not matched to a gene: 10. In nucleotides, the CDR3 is TGTGCCAGCAGACTACAGGGGACATCACCCTACGAGCAGTACTTC. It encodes CASRLQGTSPYEQYF.

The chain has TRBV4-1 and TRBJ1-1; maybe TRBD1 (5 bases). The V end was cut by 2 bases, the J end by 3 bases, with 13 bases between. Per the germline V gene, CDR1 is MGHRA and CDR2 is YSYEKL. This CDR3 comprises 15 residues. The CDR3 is CASSQPRGKYTEAFF. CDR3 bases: TGCGCCAGCAGCCAACCACGGGGGAAGTACACTGAAGCTTTCTTT.

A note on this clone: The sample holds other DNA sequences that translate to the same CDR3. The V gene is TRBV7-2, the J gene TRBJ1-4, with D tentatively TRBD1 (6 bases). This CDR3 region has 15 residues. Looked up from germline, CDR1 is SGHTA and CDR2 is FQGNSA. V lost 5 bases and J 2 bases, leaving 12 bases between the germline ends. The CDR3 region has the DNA TGTGCCAGCAGCCCCCGGGGGCCCACTAATGAAAAACTGTTTTTT. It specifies CASSPRGPTNEKLFF.

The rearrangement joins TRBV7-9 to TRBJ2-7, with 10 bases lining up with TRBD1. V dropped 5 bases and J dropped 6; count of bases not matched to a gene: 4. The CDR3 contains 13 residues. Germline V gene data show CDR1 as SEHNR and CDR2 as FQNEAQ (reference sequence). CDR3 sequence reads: CASSLDRGREQYF. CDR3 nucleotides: TGTGCCAGCAGCCTTGACAGGGGGCGCGAGCAGTACTTC.

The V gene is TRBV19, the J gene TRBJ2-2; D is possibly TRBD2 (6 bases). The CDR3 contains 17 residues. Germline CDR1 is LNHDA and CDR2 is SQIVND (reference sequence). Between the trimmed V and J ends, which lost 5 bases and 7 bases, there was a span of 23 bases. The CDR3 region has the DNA TGTGCCAGTAGTCCCATGCCGGGAGTAAGAGGTGGCGGGGAGCTGTTTTTT. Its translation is CASSPMPGVRGGGELFF.

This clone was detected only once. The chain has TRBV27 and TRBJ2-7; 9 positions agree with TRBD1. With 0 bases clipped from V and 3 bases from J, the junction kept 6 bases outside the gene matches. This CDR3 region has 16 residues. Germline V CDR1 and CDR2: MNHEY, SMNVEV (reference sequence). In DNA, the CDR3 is TGTGCCAGCAGTTTATCAGGGACAGGGATACTCTACGAGCAGTACTTC. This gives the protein CASSLSGTGILYEQYF.

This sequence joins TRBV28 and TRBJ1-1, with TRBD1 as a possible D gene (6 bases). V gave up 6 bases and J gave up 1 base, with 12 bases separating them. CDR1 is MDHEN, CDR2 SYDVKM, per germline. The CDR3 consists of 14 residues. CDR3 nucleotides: TGTGCCAGCAGCGGTCGGACAGCGAACACTGAAGCTTTCTTT. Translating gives CASSGRTANTEAFF.

The CDR3 DNA is TGTGCCAGCAGGACCATAGCGGGGAGCTCCTACAATGAGCAGTTCTTC. Residues: CASRTIAGSSYNEQFF. The rearrangement links TRBV27 to TRBJ2-1; TRBD2 matches 8 bases. The CDR3 spans 16 residues. Germline CDR1 and CDR2: MNHEY and SMNVEV (reference sequence). The junction had 7 bases not matched to a gene; V was cut back by 6 bases and J by 0 bases.

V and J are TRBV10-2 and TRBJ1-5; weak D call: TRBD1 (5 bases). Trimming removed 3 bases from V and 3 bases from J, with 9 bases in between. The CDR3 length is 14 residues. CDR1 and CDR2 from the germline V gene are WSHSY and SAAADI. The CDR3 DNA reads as TGCGCCAGCAGTGACTGGGGGGTCAATCAGCCCCAGCATTTT. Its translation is CASSDWGVNQPQHF.

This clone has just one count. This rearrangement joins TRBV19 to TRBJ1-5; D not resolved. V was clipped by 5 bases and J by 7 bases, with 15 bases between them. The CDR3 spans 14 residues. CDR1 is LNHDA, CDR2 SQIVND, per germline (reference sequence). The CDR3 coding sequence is TGTGCCAGTAGTGCTCGTCTAAAACAGCAGCCCCAGCATTTT. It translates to CASSARLKQQPQHF. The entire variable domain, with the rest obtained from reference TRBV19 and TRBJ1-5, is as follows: DGGITQSPKYLFRKEGQNVTLSCEQNLNHDAMYWYRQDPGQGLRLIYYSQIVNDFQKGDIAEGYSVSREKKESFPLTVTSAQKNPTAFYLCASSARLKQQPQHFGDGTRLSIL.